The clone carrying this T cell receptor (beta chain) was seen once. TCRdb keeps only in-frame clones here, not all; method: immunoSEQ multiplex PCR. Of 77,000 or so clones listed, roughly 93% are singletons. This record comes from a study of T cell changes during pregnancy in multiple sclerosis. Trimming left V 6 bases short and J 0 bases short, with 9 bases between. Germline V gene lookup returns CDR1 MNHEY and CDR2 SVGAGI. The CDR3 loop spans 13 amino acids. The chain carries TRBV6-5 and TRBJ2-7; no firm D call. Here the sequenced sample was peripheral blood, taken in the second trimester of pregnancy. This clonotype originated in a female donor in good health, enrolled as a control in a pregnancy study. The DNA of the CDR3 is TGTGCCAGCAGGCCGGCTAGCTCCTACGAGCAGTACTTC. Translation gives CASRPASSYEQYF.